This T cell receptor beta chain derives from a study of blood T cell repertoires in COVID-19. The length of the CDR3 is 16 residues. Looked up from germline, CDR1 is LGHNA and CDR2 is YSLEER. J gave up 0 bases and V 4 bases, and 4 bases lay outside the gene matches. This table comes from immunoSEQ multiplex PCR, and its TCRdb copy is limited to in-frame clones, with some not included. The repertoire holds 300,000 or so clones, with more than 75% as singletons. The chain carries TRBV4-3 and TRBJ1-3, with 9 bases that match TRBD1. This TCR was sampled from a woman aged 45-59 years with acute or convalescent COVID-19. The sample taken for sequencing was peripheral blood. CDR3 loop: CASSPQGARSGNTIYF. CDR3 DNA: TGCGCCAGCAGCCCACAGGGGGCACGCTCTGGAAACACCATATATTTT.